Here is one TCR beta chain with its context. Its antigen is not known. Specified time point: recipient sample about 28 days before transplant, after cytoreduction. Recipient blood drawn about 28 days pretransplant and days 30, 100, 180 after. V lost 4 bases and J 0 bases, leaving 6 bases between the germline ends. The V gene's germline CDR1 is SQVTM and CDR2 ANQGSEA. This CDR3 contains 13 residues. The entry originates in a study of T cell clonotyping in hematopoietic cell transplantation. Overall study: Recipient samples before transplant were obtained post-cytoreduction. Study-wide points: After transplant, recipient diversity fell while pathologically expanded clonotypes grew through day 180. Broader posttransplant TCR repertoire diversity was predicted by graft donor and pretransplant recipient Inverse Simpson Index values.

Sequencing was performed with immunoSEQ multiplex PCR; in TCRdb, only in-frame clones are kept and a portion is missing. The sample has roughly 20,000 clones; about 83% are singletons. The chain carries TRBV29-1 and TRBJ1-4; D ambiguous. Sequenced here: peripheral blood mononuclear cells, sampled before stem cell transplant. The sequence was obtained from a man aged 50-59 years with acute myeloid leukemia. Some clones in this sample may be carry-over from other donors' samples. CDR3 protein: CSVGGATNEKLFF. The CDR3 DNA is TGCAGCGTTGGGGGAGCAACTAATGAAAAACTGTTTTTT.